The 24 T cell receptor beta chains below all came from one sample that was sequenced in a study of beta chain features in type 1 diabetes. The entirety of the isolated RNA underwent reverse transcription, so expressed TCRB transcripts were sequenced. Assay used: immunoSEQ multiplex PCR; TCRdb lists only in-frame clones, some missing. The table has about 900,000 clones, around a sixth seen once; the top ten hold around 0.02%. What was sequenced was naive CD4+ T cells from blood. The receptors here all came from a woman under 30 in good health.

V usage is TRBV19 and J usage is TRBJ2-1; D could derive from TRBD1 or TRBD2 (5 bases each). V lost 5 bases and J lost 3, with 11 bases in between. The CDR3 has 14 amino acids. The germline CDR1 and CDR2 sequences are LNHDA and SQIVND (reference sequence). CDR3 amino acids: CASSYEGYYNEQFF. CDR3 in DNA: TGTGCCAGTAGTTATGAGGGGTACTACAATGAGCAGTTCTTC.

This clone occurred a few times. The chain carries TRBV11-2 and TRBJ2-7, with D perhaps TRBD1 or TRBD2 (6 bases each). This CDR3 spans 15 amino acids. Germline CDR1 is SGHAT and CDR2 is FQNNGV. Trimming shortened V by 7 bases and J by 4 bases, and 20 bases separated the two germline ends. The CDR3 DNA reads TGTGCCAGCACCCACTCCACGGGGGCGGCTTACGAGCAGTACTTC. Amino acids: CASTHSTGAAYEQYF. The complete variable domain, with remaining parts taken from reference TRBV11-2 and TRBJ2-7, reads EAGVAQSPRYKIIEKRQSVAFWCNPISGHATLYWYQQILGQGPKLLIQFQNNGVVDDSQLPKDRFSAERLKGVDSTLKIQPAKLEDSAVYLCASTHSTGAAYEQYFGPGTRLTVT.

This clone has a handful of counts. This chain links TRBV18 with TRBJ1-5; 7 bases align to TRBD1. Germline V gene data show CDR1 as KGHSH and CDR2 as LQKENI. Unmatched junction bases numbered 7, after V lost 4 bases and J lost 1 base. The CDR3 covers 16 residues. CDR3 in amino acids: CASSQVSGQSNQPQHF. The CDR3 DNA reads as TGTGCCAGCTCACAAGTTTCGGGACAGAGCAATCAGCCCCAGCATTTT.

This clone has more than one count but fewer than ten. V is TRBV7-9 and J is TRBJ1-1; D is possibly TRBD1 (5 bases). Germline V gene data show CDR1 as SEHNR and CDR2 as FQNEAQ (reference sequence). The V and J ends lost 0 bases and 4 bases respectively, with 9 bases between them. The CDR3 sequence is 14 residues long. This chain's CDR3 is CASSLAQGGTEAFF. CDR3 coding DNA: TGTGCCAGCAGCTTAGCCCAGGGAGGCACTGAAGCTTTCTTT.

A few counts support this clone. The chain joins TRBV29-1 to TRBJ2-6; TRBD1 might be the D (5 bases). V lost 3 bases to trimming and J lost 0 bases, with 15 bases between them. The germline gives CDR1 SQVTM, CDR2 ANQGSEA. The CDR3 runs 17 residues. CDR3 in amino acids: CSVDVVRALSGANVLTF. The CDR3, as DNA: TGCAGCGTTGACGTGGTCAGGGCCCTCTCTGGGGCCAACGTCCTGACTTTC.

The table lists this clone with a few counts. V gene TRBV6-5 combines with J gene TRBJ2-2; 11 nucleotides match TRBD2. V shed 0 bases, J shed 6 bases, and the junction held 0 bases outside the gene matches. Germline V gene lookup returns CDR1 MNHEY and CDR2 SVGAGI. The CDR3 loop spans 15 amino acids. The CDR3 DNA follows: TGTGCCAGCAGTTACTCGACTAGCGGGGCCGGGGAGCTGTTTTTT. As protein: CASSYSTSGAGELFF.

This clone showed up just a few times. Here the CDR3 DNA reads TGTGCCAGCAGCTTGCGAGGTGTTTCGGCGGAGCAGTACTTC. This gives the protein CASSLRGVSAEQYF. The rearrangement links TRBV5-4 to TRBJ2-7; D gene ambiguous. Looked up from germline, CDR1 is SGHNT and CDR2 is YYREEE (reference sequence). The CDR3 loop spans 14 amino acids. The V and J ends lost 1 base and 7 bases respectively, with 15 bases between them. Using reference TRBV5-4 and TRBJ2-7 for the parts outside the CDR3, the full variable domain is ETGVTQSPTHLIKTRGQQVTLRCSSQSGHNTVSWYQQALGQGPQFIFQYYREEENGRGNFPPRFSGLQFPNYSSELNVNALELDDSALYLCASSLRGVSAEQYFGPGTRLTVT.

The chain recombines TRBV7-2 with TRBJ2-3, with D unclear. There are 14 residues in the CDR3. V lost 3 bases and J 2 bases, leaving 9 bases between the germline ends. In germline, CDR1 is SGHTA, CDR2 FQGNSA. This CDR3 is CASSFAQNTDTQYF. The DNA for the CDR3 is TGTGCCAGCAGCTTTGCCCAGAACACAGATACGCAGTATTTT.

The sample holds a few counts of this clone. The chain is built from TRBV5-1 and TRBJ1-4; 10 nucleotides align to TRBD1. The CDR3 covers 15 residues. CDR1 SGHRS and CDR2 YFSETQ come from the germline V gene. J gave up 7 bases and V 4 bases, and 7 bases lay outside the gene matches. CDR3 nucleotide sequence: TGCGCCAGCAGCGCCGGACAGGGGGTCCGTGAAAAACTGTTTTTT. Protein sequence: CASSAGQGVREKLFF. Full variable domain (rest looked up from reference TRBV5-1 and TRBJ1-4): KAGVTQTPRYLIKTRGQQVTLSCSPISGHRSVSWYQQTPGQGLQFLFEYFSETQRNKGNFPGRFSGRQFSNSRSEMNVSTLELGDSALYLCASSAGQGVREKLFFGSGTQLSVL.

V is TRBV29-1 and J is TRBJ2-5; 9 bases line up with TRBD1. The DNA end lines up better with TRBJ2-7; the J call may be wrong. Germline V lookup: CDR1 SQVTM, CDR2 ANQGSEA. The CDR3 has 15 residues. The chain's CDR3 is CSAKLRDRVDYEQYF. The CDR3 nucleotides read TGCAGCGCTAAACTCCGGGACAGGGTGGACTACGAGCAGTACTTC.

This sequence joins TRBV5-1 and TRBJ2-1; D unclear. The CDR3 loop spans 13 amino acids. Germline V CDR1 and CDR2: SGHRS, YFSETQ. Trimming pared 0 bases from V and 9 bases from J, leaving 10 bases between. CDR3 region: CASSLGKRLEQFF. CDR3 in DNA: TGCGCCAGCAGCTTGGGAAAGAGGCTTGAGCAGTTCTTC.

The chain joins TRBV4-1 to TRBJ1-1; unclear D gene. Trimming shortened V by 1 base and J by 2 bases, and 11 bases separated the two germline ends. This CDR3 has 15 residues. Germline CDR1 MGHRA, CDR2 YSYEKL. Here the CDR3 reads CASSQVLRRNTEAFF. For the CDR3, the DNA is TGCGCCAGCAGCCAAGTACTCAGAAGAAACACTGAAGCTTTCTTT.

This clone was counted between two and nine times. The chain is built from TRBV5-6 and TRBJ2-3; 8 bases line up with TRBD2. The CDR3 has 15 residues. The V and J ends lost 4 bases and 2 bases, in that order; junction bases with no gene match: 6. Germline V gene data show CDR1 as SGHDT and CDR2 as YYEEEE. This CDR3 is CASSGIAGTTDTQYF. As DNA, the CDR3 is TGTGCCAGCAGCGGTATAGCGGGGACCACAGATACGCAGTATTTT.

The V and J genes are TRBV20-1 and TRBJ2-7, with D unresolved. The germline V and J ends were trimmed by 5 bases and 5 bases, with 7 bases remaining between them. This CDR3 is 10 amino acids long. The V gene's germline CDR1 is DFQATT and CDR2 SNEGSKA (reference sequence). The CDR3 protein is CSAVRDEQYF. The CDR3 nucleotides are TGCAGTGCTGTCCGGGACGAGCAGTACTTC.

The J gene is TRBJ2-5, the V gene TRBV7-2; maybe TRBD2 (5 bases). This CDR3 is built from 13 residues. V gave up 1 base and J gave up 5 bases, with 8 bases separating them. The germline gives CDR1 SGHTA, CDR2 FQGNSA. For the CDR3, the DNA is TGTGCCAGCAGCTTAGATCCGGGGGAGACCCAGTACTTC. Its protein is CASSLDPGETQYF.

Only a few counts were recorded for this clone. The V and J genes are TRBV6-1 and TRBJ1-2, with D perhaps matching TRBD1 (6 bases). This CDR3 is 15 amino acids long. Germline values: CDR1 MNHNS, CDR2 SASEGT. V lost 4 bases, J lost 1 base, and 13 bases lay in between. The chain's CDR3 is CASSARRDINYGYTF. CDR3 coding DNA: TGTGCCAGCAGTGCGCGGAGGGACATTAACTATGGCTACACCTTC.

This clone came up a few times. V is TRBV5-1 and J is TRBJ2-3, with 7 bases identical to TRBD1. The CDR3 contains 15 residues. Germline assignment: CDR1 SGHRS and CDR2 YFSETQ. V lost 4 bases and J lost 1; bases outside the gene matches: 6. The CDR3 region has the DNA TGCGCCAGCAGCCAGTCCGGGACAGGCACAGATACGCAGTATTTT. The encoded protein is CASSQSGTGTDTQYF. Complete variable domain (other parts from reference TRBV5-1 and TRBJ2-3): KAGVTQTPRYLIKTRGQQVTLSCSPISGHRSVSWYQQTPGQGLQFLFEYFSETQRNKGNFPGRFSGRQFSNSRSEMNVSTLELGDSALYLCASSQSGTGTDTQYFGPGTRLTVL.

In its sample, this clone was seen a few times. The J gene is TRBJ2-3, the V gene TRBV5-6, with TRBD1 matching over 7 bases. The V and J ends lost 4 bases and 3 bases, in that order; junction bases with no gene match: 5. The CDR3 runs to 14 residues. Germline CDR1 and CDR2: SGHDT and YYEEEE. The CDR3 is CASSTSQGTDTQYF. CDR3 nucleotide sequence: TGTGCCAGCAGCACCTCACAGGGGACAGATACGCAGTATTTT. The whole variable domain, filled in from reference TRBV5-6 and TRBJ2-3, reads DAGVTQSPTHLIKTRGQQVTLRCSPKSGHDTVSWYQQALGQGPQFIFQYYEEEERQRGNFPDRFSGHQFPNYSSELNVNALLLGDSALYLCASSTSQGTDTQYFGPGTRLTVL.

This chain joins TRBV9 and TRBJ1-5, with TRBD1 as a possible D gene (5 bases). V dropped 2 bases and J dropped 0 bases, with 9 bases sitting between them. Germline V gene data show CDR1 as SGDLS and CDR2 as YYNGEE. The CDR3 consists of 15 residues. The CDR3 spells CASSVGPASNQPQHF. CDR3 bases: TGTGCCAGCAGCGTGGGGCCGGCTAGCAATCAGCCCCAGCATTTT.

This clone showed up just a few times. The chain recombines TRBV7-9 with TRBJ2-3; the D gene is possibly TRBD2 (6 bases). Per germline, CDR1 SEHNR and CDR2 FQNEAQ (reference sequence). V lost 2 bases and J lost 1, with 13 bases in between. This CDR3 comprises 16 residues. The CDR3 nucleotides are TGTGCCAGCAGCTTACGGCGGGACGGGGGCACAGATACGCAGTATTTT. Amino acids: CASSLRRDGGTDTQYF.

The gene calls are TRBV27 and TRBJ1-1; 9 bases agree with TRBD1. This CDR3 spans 16 amino acids. V was pared by 0 bases and J by 4 bases, with 6 bases of the junction left unmatched. Germline loops: CDR1 MNHEY, CDR2 SMNVEV (reference sequence). Here the CDR3 reads CASSLSLGTGPTEAFF. The CDR3 nucleotides read TGTGCCAGCAGTTTATCGTTGGGGACAGGGCCCACTGAAGCTTTCTTT.

The chain is built from TRBV2 and TRBJ1-5, with D unclear. CDR1 is SNHLY and CDR2 is FYNNEI in the germline V gene. This CDR3 comprises 15 residues. The V end was cut by 4 bases, the J end by 2 bases, with 12 bases between. The CDR3 bases are TGTGCCAGCAGTGCCAACAGCATTGGCAATCAGCCCCAGCATTTT. Translation gives CASSANSIGNQPQHF.

The chain is built from TRBV7-9 and TRBJ2-1, with a weak D call TRBD1 (6 bases). This CDR3 spans 15 amino acids. Looked up from germline, CDR1 is SEHNR and CDR2 is FQNEAQ (reference sequence). V lost 6 bases, J lost 7 bases, and 19 bases lay in between. The CDR3 DNA reads as TGTGCCAGCAGTCGTACAGGGTCCCTTGAGAATGAGCAGTTCTTC. This encodes CASSRTGSLENEQFF. The full variable domain, with the rest looked up from reference TRBV7-9 and TRBJ2-1, is DTGVSQNPRHKITKRGQNVTFRCDPISEHNRLYWYRQTLGQGPEFLTYFQNEAQLEKSRLLSDRFSAERPKGSFSTLEIQRTEQGDSAMYLCASSRTGSLENEQFFGPGTRLTVL.

V gene TRBV28 combines with J gene TRBJ2-7; 8 bases align to TRBD2. The germline V gene encodes CDR1 MDHEN and CDR2 SYDVKM. This CDR3 has 15 amino acids. The V segment lost 3 bases and the J segment 7 bases; nucleotides outside the gene matches: 11. The CDR3 DNA is TGTGCCAGCAGTTTCGCGGCTAGCGGGCGCAGAGAGCAGTACTTC. Its translation: CASSFAASGRREQYF.